A selection of T cell receptor beta chains follows, all from one sample in a study of cytomegalovirus exposure and HLA in healthy donors. Clones were sequenced by immunoSEQ multiplex PCR, and TCRdb holds only the in-frame ones, with some missing. The sample records 200,000 to 250,000 clones, approximately 78% being singletons. The specimen was PBMCs. Receptors were obtained from a male donor in good health and CMV-seronegative. Both conserved end residues are part of each CDR3. A D gene is named only where the DNA matches it firmly. Part of the rows lack a size; the others show once, few, many or a class for expanded clones.

V,length,D,size,J,DNA,CDR3
TRBV2,12,TRBD1,few,TRBJ1-2,TGTGCCAGCAGGACAGGGGGAGGTGGCTACACCTTC,CASRTGGGGYTF
TRBV7-3,18,TRBD2,-,TRBJ2-7,TGTGCCAGCAGCTTAAGTGGCGGGAGGTCGAGACACTCCTACGAGCAGTACTTC,CASSLSGGRSRHSYEQYF
TRBV5-4,14,-,-,TRBJ2-5,TGTGCCAGCAGCTTCGGGGGTTACCAAGAGACCCAGTACTTC,CASSFGGYQETQYF
TRBV2,14,-,once,TRBJ2-7,TGTGCCACCTCCCGGTCCGGAGGAGCCTACGAGCAGTACTTC,CATSRSGGAYEQYF
TRBV5-1,15,-,-,TRBJ2-7,TGCGCCAGCAGCTTGGGAGGAACCCTGACCTACGAGCAGTACTTC,CASSLGGTLTYEQYF
TRBV2,14,-,-,TRBJ2-2,TGTGCCAGCACACGGGAGATGTCGACCGGGGAGCTGTTTTTT,CASTREMSTGELFF
TRBV2,13,-,-,TRBJ2-3,TGTGCCAGTGGATTGACAGGCACAGATACGCAGTATTTT,CASGLTGTDTQYF
TRBV5-4,13,TRBD1,once,TRBJ2-3,TGTGCCAGCACCCGGGGACAGGAAGATACGCAGTATTTT,CASTRGQEDTQYF
TRBV29-1,13,-,few,TRBJ2-6,TGCAGCGTTGTCGGGGCTGGGGCCAACGTCCTGACTTTC,CSVVGAGANVLTF
TRBV20-1,10,-,-,TRBJ2-7,TGCAGTGCCGAGGTTGACGAGCAGTACTTC,CSAEVDEQYF
TRBV9,15,TRBD2,-,TRBJ2-1,TGTGCCAGCAGCCCCCCAAGCGGGAGGGTGGGTGAGCAGTTCTTC,CASSPPSGRVGEQFF
TRBV27,17,-,-,TRBJ2-3,TGTGCCAGCAGTTTTTTGGTGGGCGCAGGTAACACAGATACGCAGTATTTT,CASSFLVGAGNTDTQYF
TRBV6-5,13,-,-,TRBJ1-1,TGTGCCAGCAGTCAAACTCGAGGTACTGAAGCTTTCTTT,CASSQTRGTEAFF
TRBV15,16,TRBD2,-,TRBJ2-7,TGTGCCACCAGCAGTCCAGGACTAGCGGAGAGCTACGAGCAGTACTTC,CATSSPGLAESYEQYF
TRBV5-4,15,TRBD2,-,TRBJ2-2,TGTGCCAGCAGCTTGGTCCTAGCGGGAGCCGGGGAGCTGTTTTTT,CASSLVLAGAGELFF
TRBV28,16,TRBD1,-,TRBJ2-3,TGTGCCAGCAGTCTCGGGACAGGGGATAGCACAGATACGCAGTATTTT,CASSLGTGDSTDTQYF
TRBV5-6,14,TRBD1,-,TRBJ2-4,TGTGCCAGCAGCTCAATTGACAGGGAAAACATTCAGTACTTC,CASSSIDRENIQYF
TRBV5-6,15,-,-,TRBJ1-5,TGTGCCAGCAGCTTGGGTCAGTATAGCAATCAGCCCCAGCATTTT,CASSLGQYSNQPQHF
TRBV27,14,-,-,TRBJ2-2,TGTGCCAGCAGTTTCGGTCTTAACACCGGGGAGCTGTTTTTT,CASSFGLNTGELFF
TRBV12-2,16,-,-,TRBJ2-1,TGTGCAAGTCGCCTTCGACTAGCGGGGTGGGGCAATGAGCAGTTCTTC,CASRLRLAGWGNEQFF
TRBV2,24,-,-,TRBJ1-5,TGTGCCAGCAGTGAAGAAAAGCCCCAGTCTCGGGGGGTCAGGGGCACGAATAGCAATCAGCCCCAGCATTTT,CASSEEKPQSRGVRGTNSNQPQHF
TRBV15,19,TRBD1,-,TRBJ2-6,TGTGCCACCAGCAGAGTAAGAGGACAGGGGGTCTCTGGGGCCAACGTCCTGACTTTC,CATSRVRGQGVSGANVLTF
TRBV7-9,13,TRBD1,-,TRBJ2-7,TGTGCCAGCAGCCCAACAGGGGTCTACGAGCAGTACTTC,CASSPTGVYEQYF
TRBV11-3,14,-,-,TRBJ1-1,TGTGCCAGCAGCTTAGGGGGGGATGGCACTGAAGCTTTCTTT,CASSLGGDGTEAFF
TRBV5-6,15,TRBD2,-,TRBJ2-5,TGTGCCAGCAGCGCGTACTCTAGCGGCCAAGAGACCCAGTACTTC,CASSAYSSGQETQYF
TRBV19,18,-,once,TRBJ2-1,TGTGCCAGTAGCCTGACAGGTCCGGGCGGGAGCTCCTACAATGAGCAGTTCTTC,CASSLTGPGGSSYNEQFF
TRBV5-4,15,TRBD2,-,TRBJ2-6,TGTGCCAGCAGCCCGGGGGGTACTGGGGCCAACGTCCTGACTTTC,CASSPGGTGANVLTF
TRBV7-3,12,-,-,TRBJ2-3,TGTGCCAGCAGCCCGGGGACAGATACGCAGTATTTT,CASSPGTDTQYF
TRBV5-1,15,TRBD1,-,TRBJ1-1,TGCGCCAGCTTCCGATCCGGGACAGATAACACTGAAGCTTTCTTT,CASFRSGTDNTEAFF
TRBV5-1,14,TRBD1,-,TRBJ2-7,TGCGCCAGCAGCGCAGCGACAGGGGGGTACGAGCAGTACTTC,CASSAATGGYEQYF
TRBV28,13,-,-,TRBJ1-1,TGTGCCAGCAAGGCTACAGTTCGGACTGAAGCTTTCTTT,CASKATVRTEAFF
TRBV5-1,14,-,-,TRBJ2-3,TGCGCCAGCAGCTCCGTTGGTAGCGGAGATACGCAGTATTTT,CASSSVGSGDTQYF
TRBV4-2,14,TRBD1,-,TRBJ2-5,TGTGCCAGCAGCGAGACAGGGACCCAAGAGACCCAGTACTTC,CASSETGTQETQYF
TRBV19,14,TRBD1,-,TRBJ2-7,TGTGCCAGTAGTATTGGGGACAGCCGGTACGAGCAGTACTTC,CASSIGDSRYEQYF
TRBV9,12,TRBD1,-,TRBJ1-2,TGTGCCAGTCAGGGGGTAACCTATGGCTACACCTTC,CASQGVTYGYTF
TRBV7-6,15,-,few,TRBJ1-3,TGTGCCAGCAGCTTAGGGACAGCCTCTGGAAACACCATATATTTT,CASSLGTASGNTIYF
TRBV5-1,16,TRBD1,-,TRBJ2-7,TGCGCCAGCAGCACCTCCTTGACAGGGCCGCCATACGAGCAGTACTTC,CASSTSLTGPPYEQYF
TRBV7-2,13,TRBD1,few,TRBJ1-5,TGTGCCAGCAGCCTCGACAGGGTTCAGCCCCAGCATTTT,CASSLDRVQPQHF
TRBV18,13,-,once,TRBJ1-3,TGTGCCAGCTCAGAGACTCGGGGAAACACCATATATTTT,CASSETRGNTIYF
TRBV18,15,TRBD2,-,TRBJ2-1,TGTGCCAGCTCACCACCGTGGGATAGCGGGATTCAGCAGTTCTTC,CASSPPWDSGIQQFF
TRBV9,16,TRBD2,-,TRBJ2-7,TGTGCCAGCAGCGTGGGACTAGCGGGAGTCGGTGACGAGCAGTACTTC,CASSVGLAGVGDEQYF
TRBV23-1,16,TRBD2,-,TRBJ2-5,TGCGCCAGCAGTCCCTACTTAGCGGGAGAGGAAGAGACCCAGTACTTC,CASSPYLAGEEETQYF
TRBV7-6,13,-,-,TRBJ2-1,TGTGCCAGCAGCCCCTTAGCTAGCAATGAGCAGTTCTTC,CASSPLASNEQFF
TRBV6-1,17,-,-,TRBJ1-2,TGTGCCAGCAGTGTTCCTGATTCAGGGCTCCCCCTCCGGGGCTACACCTTC,CASSVPDSGLPLRGYTF
TRBV21-1,14,-,few,TRBJ2-7,TGTGCCAGCAGCAAAGGTCGACATTTCTACGAGCAGTACTTC,CASSKGRHFYEQYF
TRBV28,16,TRBD1,-,TRBJ1-1,TGTGCCAGCAGTCACCCTTCGGGACAGTTGAACACTGAAGCTTTCTTT,CASSHPSGQLNTEAFF
TRBV7-3,15,-,once,TRBJ1-6,TGTGCCAGCCCGGAGGGAGGCTCCTATAATTCACCCCTCCACTTT,CASPEGGSYNSPLHF
TRBV9,16,TRBD1,-,TRBJ1-6,TGTGCCAGCAGCGGGGGACAGGGGGCTGTAAATTCACCCCTCCACTTT,CASSGGQGAVNSPLHF
TRBV2,14,TRBD1,few,TRBJ2-3,TGTGCCGGACAGGGGCTCGCGGACACAGATACGCAGTATTTT,CAGQGLADTDTQYF
TRBV2,15,-,-,TRBJ1-5,TGTGCCAGCGCTCGCTCGGGTGGCAGCAATCAGCCCCAGCATTTT,CASARSGGSNQPQHF
TRBV30,13,-,-,TRBJ2-3,TGTGCCTACATGGTCCGGGGCACAGATACGCAGTATTTT,CAYMVRGTDTQYF
TRBV2,12,TRBD2,-,TRBJ2-7,TGTGCCAGCTCTAGCGGGACTTACGAGCAGTACTTC,CASSSGTYEQYF
TRBV23-1,15,-,-,TRBJ1-3,TGCGCCAGCAAAAGAGGGGGAGACTCTGGAAACACCATATATTTT,CASKRGGDSGNTIYF
TRBV29-1,15,TRBD2,-,TRBJ2-3,TGCAGCGTTCAACTAGCGGGAGGGCGCGCAGATACGCAGTATTTT,CSVQLAGGRADTQYF
TRBV5-1,13,-,-,TRBJ2-2,TGCGCCAGCAGCTTGGGTAGCACCGGGGAGCTGTTTTTT,CASSLGSTGELFF
TRBV2,13,-,-,TRBJ2-2,TGTGCCAGCAAGGTACAGGGTGACGGGGAGCTGTTTTTT,CASKVQGDGELFF
TRBV7-2,16,-,-,TRBJ2-5,TGTGCCAGCAGCTTAGCGGTTAGCGGCCTACAAGAGACCCAGTACTTC,CASSLAVSGLQETQYF
TRBV7-6,16,TRBD2,-,TRBJ2-3,TGTGCCAGCAGCTTAGGCGTACTAGCGAAGACAGATACGCAGTATTTT,CASSLGVLAKTDTQYF
TRBV19,14,TRBD1,-,TRBJ2-5,TGTGCCAGTAGTGGACAGGCAACCGGGGAGACCCAGTACTTC,CASSGQATGETQYF